This T cell receptor beta chain was captured by sequencing in a study of CD8 T cells in Susac syndrome. Overall study: The Susac syndrome patients were therapy-naive, on corticosteroids, or on intravenous immunoglobulin alone at blood draw. Study conclusions and caveats: Where Susac syndrome CD4+ T cell repertoires were concerned, no clonal expansion was evident.

With random hexamers, 0.5 to 1 ug RNA was reverse transcribed. With immunoSEQ multiplex PCR, TCR beta CDR3 was amplified across 54 Vbeta and 13 Jbeta. Each CDR3 protein is one row after TCRdb ran MiXCR on the immunoSEQ multiplex PCR reads. The table lists 130,000 or so distinct CDR3 sequences, 96% of them singletons. The authors sequenced TCR beta from blood CD8+ and CD4+ T cells. Germline values: CDR1 LGHDT, CDR2 YNNKEL (reference sequence). The CDR3 is 14 residues long. V was shortened by 3 bases and J by 7 bases, with 16 bases between the two germline ends. Concerning this clonotype itself: Its specificity is unknown.

Sequencing used CD4+ T cells from PBMCs. This chain links TRBV3-1 with TRBJ2-7; the D gene is possibly TRBD2 (5 bases). The origin of this receptor is a human donor with Susac syndrome. CDR3 residues: CASSQDAPRGEQYF. The CDR3 DNA is TGTGCCAGCAGCCAGGATGCTCCCCGAGGGGAGCAGTACTTC.